The clone carrying this T cell receptor (beta chain) has a single count. This sample was included in a study of blood T cell repertoires in COVID-19. Study-level background: Samples of COVID-19 (acute and convalescent) were obtained from the United States, Italy and Spain. Sample material is recorded as cDNA or gDNA derived from T cells, B-cell-depleted T cells, or PBMCs.

In the authors' workflow: Amplification with reference gene primers provided the estimates of nucleated cell counts. Clones were read by immunoSEQ multiplex PCR, and TCRdb kept only the in-frame ones, dropping some. V and J calls and clone size are copied from that table; D and trimming were computed from the DNA. The table has tens of thousands of clones, approximately 77% seen once. The sequencing input was peripheral blood. This clonotype was sampled from a human donor in a cohort sampled during active COVID-19.

CDR3 protein: CASSLPPGDTQYF. The CDR3 DNA is TGCGCCAGCAGCTTGCCCCCGGGAGATACGCAGTATTTT. The J gene is TRBJ2-3, the V gene TRBV5-1, with D unresolved. Between the trimmed V and J ends, which lost 1 base and 5 bases, there was a span of 8 bases. Germline V gene lookup returns CDR1 SGHRS and CDR2 YFSETQ. The CDR3 has 13 amino acids.